What follows are 26 T cell receptor beta chains derived from one specimen sequenced in a study of identical twins. TCRdb reprocessed the 5' RACE reads with MiXCR, giving one entry per CDR3 protein. The sample yields approximately 350,000 distinct CDR3 sequences, roughly 12% seen once. These data were likewise used in another study, on yellow fever vaccine responses in identical twins.

Sequencing input: CD8+ T cells sorted from blood. The receptors originated from a woman aged 18-29 years in good health.

This clonotype was detected only a few times. The rearrangement joins TRBV2 to TRBJ2-7; TRBD1 is a possible D gene (6 bases). There are 14 residues in the CDR3. The V end was cut by 5 bases, the J end by 3 bases, with 14 bases between. Per germline, CDR1 SNHLY and CDR2 FYNNEI. The CDR3 nucleotides read TGTGCCAGCAGTCCGTCGGACAGCGACTACGAGCAGTACGTC. Encoded protein: CASSPSDSDYEQYV.

This clonotype was seen ten or more times. The chain combines TRBV9 with TRBJ1-2; D may be TRBD1 (6 bases). The CDR3 sequence is 16 residues long. Trimming left V 4 bases short and J 1 base short, with 17 bases between. Germline CDR1 and CDR2: SGDLS and YYNGEE. CDR3 sequence: CASSMTQGAFNYGYTF. The CDR3, as DNA: TGTGCCAGCAGCATGACACAGGGAGCGTTTAACTATGGCTACACCTTC.

This clonotype was counted ten times or more. The V call is TRBV7-9, the J call TRBJ2-7, with TRBD1 identical over 9 bases. The germline V gene encodes CDR1 SEHNR and CDR2 FQNEAQ (reference sequence). The CDR3 is 15 amino acids. V shed 5 bases, J shed 2 bases, and the junction held 7 bases outside the gene matches. CDR3: CASSTRDRAPYEQYF. Here the CDR3 DNA reads TGTGCCAGCAGCACCCGGGACAGGGCCCCCTACGAGCAGTACTTC.

The chain has TRBV3-1 and TRBJ2-1; TRBD2 aligns across 8 bases. V lost 1 base to trimming and J lost 8 bases; unmatched junction nucleotides: 16. The CDR3 has 18 amino acids. Germline-derived CDR1 and CDR2 are LGHDT and YNNKEL (reference sequence). DNA for the CDR3: TGTGCCAGCAGCCAAGTCGCAGCGGGAGCCTCCCTGGGGGATGAGCAGTTCTTC. Its protein product is CASSQVAAGASLGDEQFF.

This clonotype has at least ten counts. J is TRBJ2-1 and V is TRBV29-1; D is uncertain. Germline V gene sequence: CDR1 SQVTM, CDR2 ANQGSEA. Trimming took 4 bases from V and 5 from J, leaving 6 bases between them. This CDR3 has 11 residues. In DNA form, the CDR3 reads TGCAGCGTTGGGGCAGACAATGAGCAGTTCTTC. Translation: CSVGADNEQFF.

This clonotype was recorded a few times. V gene TRBV5-5 combines with J gene TRBJ2-7; D remains ambiguous. The CDR3 spans 11 residues. The germline CDR1 and CDR2 sequences are SGHKS and YYEKEE (reference sequence). V lost 5 bases and J 2 bases, leaving 5 bases between the germline ends. The CDR3 DNA is TGTGCCAGCAGGTCGACCTACGAGCAGTACTTC. Translating it yields CASRSTYEQYF.

The chain has TRBV3-1 and TRBJ2-1; D gene unclear. This CDR3 has 18 amino acids. The germline gives CDR1 LGHDT, CDR2 YNNKEL (reference sequence). The V gene lost 1 base and the J gene lost 6 bases, with 22 bases spanning the gap. The CDR3: CASSQAVSGGRPLNEQFF. CDR3 DNA: TGTGCCAGCAGCCAAGCAGTCTCCGGTGGCAGGCCCCTCAATGAGCAGTTCTTC.

The chain is built from TRBV29-1 and TRBJ2-1, with 8 nucleotides matching TRBD2. The CDR3 is 15 residues long. The ends lost 3 bases at V and 0 bases at J; junction bases unmatched: 4. Germline CDR1 is SQVTM and CDR2 is ANQGSEA. The CDR3 DNA reads TGCAGCGTTGATGGACTAGCTAGCTCCTACAATGAGCAGTTCTTC. It codes for CSVDGLASSYNEQFF.

The rearrangement uses TRBV7-6 and TRBJ2-7; TRBD2 matches 8 bases. The J segment lost 2 bases and the V segment lost 5 bases, leaving 8 bases of the junction unmatched. This CDR3 has 15 residues. Germline V gene lookup returns CDR1 SGHVS and CDR2 FNYEAQ. In DNA form, the CDR3 reads TGTGCCAGCAGCCCGAGCGGGAGTTACCCCTACGAGCAGTACTTC. This translates into CASSPSGSYPYEQYF.

This clonotype was picked up a small number of times. This sequence joins TRBV7-8 and TRBJ2-1; D uncertain. The CDR3 covers 17 residues. CDR1 and CDR2 (germline): SGHVS, FQNEAQ. V gave up 5 bases and J gave up 0 bases, with 17 bases separating them. The CDR3 loop reads CASSPNGRSSSYNEQFF. The CDR3 DNA reads as TGTGCCAGCAGCCCTAATGGCAGGTCAAGCTCCTACAATGAGCAGTTCTTC.

This rearrangement joins TRBV4-1 to TRBJ1-1; no reliable D call. Looked up from germline, CDR1 is MGHRA and CDR2 is YSYEKL. The CDR3 is made up of 14 amino acids. V was trimmed by 0 bases and J by 1 base, leaving 6 bases between them. CDR3 nucleotides: TGCGCCAGCAGCCAAGATGAGGGGAACACTGAAGCTTTCTTT. Protein sequence: CASSQDEGNTEAFF.

This clonotype has a handful of counts. The rearrangement joins TRBV27 to TRBJ2-1; 7 positions agree with TRBD2. The J segment lost 6 bases and the V segment lost 5 bases, leaving 7 bases of the junction unmatched. The CDR3 contains 14 residues. Per germline, CDR1 MNHEY and CDR2 SMNVEV (reference sequence). The CDR3 DNA is TGTGCCAGCAGTCCTGGACTAGGGGTCAATGAGCAGTTCTTC. This encodes CASSPGLGVNEQFF.

This clonotype was counted a few times. The chain is built from TRBV2 and TRBJ2-1, with 11 bases fitting TRBD2. The trim removed 1 base at V and 1 base at J, leaving 9 bases unmatched. This CDR3 is built from 19 residues. Germline assignment: CDR1 SNHLY and CDR2 FYNNEI. CDR3 amino acids: CASSEGISGRAPSYNEQFF. CDR3 nucleotides: TGTGCCAGCAGTGAAGGGATTAGCGGGAGGGCCCCTTCCTACAATGAGCAGTTCTTC. Filled out from reference TRBV2 and TRBJ2-1, the complete variable domain reads EPEVTQTPSHQVTQMGQEVILRCVPISNHLYFYWYRQILGQKVEFLVSFYNNEISEKSEIFDDQFSVERPDGSNFTLKIRSTKLEDSAMYFCASSEGISGRAPSYNEQFFGPGTRLTVL.

In its sample, this clonotype was seen a few times. The V call is TRBV6-1, the J call TRBJ2-6; D is unclear. The CDR3 has 14 amino acids. The V gene's germline CDR1 is MNHNS and CDR2 SASEGT. Trimming stripped 7 bases from V and 2 bases from J, with 9 bases between. The CDR3 DNA reads TGTGCCAGCACCTGGGCGGCTGGGGCCAACGTCCTGACTTTC. The encoded protein is CASTWAAGANVLTF.

This clonotype was counted ten times or more. This chain links TRBV12-3 or TRBV12-4 with TRBJ2-1; 9 bases map to TRBD2. V shed 7 bases, J shed 7 bases, and the junction held 2 bases outside the gene matches. This CDR3 has 12 residues. In DNA, the CDR3 is TGTGCCAGCAATAGCGGGAGTAATGAGCAGTTCTTC. This sequence encodes CASNSGSNEQFF.

This clonotype was picked up a small number of times. The V and J genes are TRBV9 and TRBJ2-3; D is perhaps TRBD2 (5 bases). Germline V gene sequence: CDR1 SGDLS, CDR2 YYNGEE. The CDR3 is made up of 14 amino acids. Trimming pared 2 bases from V and 6 bases from J, leaving 13 bases between. The CDR3 nucleotides read TGTGCCAGCAGCGTGTCAGGACTCTGGGATACGCAGTATTTT. This sequence encodes CASSVSGLWDTQYF. The full variable domain, rest sourced from reference TRBV9 and TRBJ2-3, is DSGVTQTPKHLITATGQRVTLRCSPRSGDLSVYWYQQSLDQGLQFLIQYYNGEERAKGNILERFSAQQFPDLHSELNLSSLELGDSALYFCASSVSGLWDTQYFGPGTRLTVL.

The chain uses TRBV7-8 and TRBJ2-7, with D uncertain. Trimming shortened V by 1 base and J by 2 bases, and 9 bases separated the two germline ends. CDR1 and CDR2 from the germline V gene are SGHVS and FQNEAQ. The CDR3 loop spans 14 amino acids. CDR3 nucleotides: TGTGCCAGCAGCTTAGGTGACGCTACCTACGAGCAGTACGTC. Amino acid sequence: CASSLGDATYEQYV.

This chain uses TRBV7-4 with TRBJ2-1; 14 nucleotides line up with TRBD2. The length of the CDR3 is 24 residues. Looked up from germline, CDR1 is SGHVT and CDR2 is SQSDAQ. V gave up 0 bases and J gave up 0 bases; unmatched junction bases: 19. In nucleotides, the CDR3 is TGTGCCAGCAGCTTAGCGACTCGACTAGCGGGAGGGCCTCTCCCCGAGAGCTCCTACAATGAGCAGTTCTTC. Its translation: CASSLATRLAGGPLPESSYNEQFF.

This clonotype appeared many times. The genes are TRBV12-3 or TRBV12-4 and TRBJ1-4; TRBD1 matches at 7 bases. This CDR3 contains 15 residues. J lost 8 bases, V lost 5 bases, and 11 bases had no gene match. CDR3 in DNA: TGTGCCAGCAGTGCTAGGGGGCAGGGTGAGGAAAAACTGTTTTTT. Protein sequence: CASSARGQGEEKLFF.

CDR3 bases: TGTGCCAGTTACGGGAGTTCTAGCACAGATACGCAGTATTTT. As protein: CASYGSSSTDTQYF. The rearrangement links TRBV27 to TRBJ2-3, with D possibly being TRBD2 (6 bases). The germline V gene has CDR1 MNHEY and CDR2 SMNVEV (reference sequence). The CDR3 totals 14 residues. V lost 9 bases and J 0 bases, leaving 13 bases between the germline ends.

This clonotype has just a few counts. This chain links TRBV28 with TRBJ2-4; D unclear. Per the germline V gene, CDR1 is MDHEN and CDR2 is SYDVKM. The CDR3 loop spans 11 amino acids. This CDR3 is CASAVSNIQYF. The CDR3 region has the DNA TGTGCATCTGCAGTATCCAACATTCAGTACTTC.

This clonotype was seen repeatedly, ten times or more. This chain uses TRBV10-3 with TRBJ2-7; 7 nucleotides align to TRBD1. The J segment lost 5 bases and the V segment lost 0 bases, leaving 7 bases of the junction unmatched. This CDR3 is built from 15 residues. Germline V lookup: CDR1 ENHRY, CDR2 SYGVKD. CDR3 nucleotides: TGTGCCATCAGTGAGTCGATGACAGGGAGAGACGAGCAGTACGTC. Its translation: CAISESMTGRDEQYV.

This clonotype was picked up many times. The J gene is TRBJ2-3, the V gene TRBV24-1; 10 positions match TRBD2. The CDR3 consists of 15 residues. The ends lost 3 bases at V and 7 bases at J; junction bases unmatched: 6. Germline V gives CDR1 KGHDR, CDR2 SFDVKD. The CDR3 loop is CATSDTSGEKNTQYF. The CDR3 region has the DNA TGTGCCACCAGTGATACTAGCGGGGAAAAGAATACGCAGTATTTT.

The CDR3 DNA follows: TGTGCCAGCAGTTCAACAGGTAGTACAATTTCTGAGCAGTTCTTC. Amino acid sequence: CASSSTGSTISEQFF. This sequence joins TRBV6-5 and TRBJ2-1; D perhaps matches TRBD1 (5 bases). Germline V CDR1 and CDR2: MNHEY, SVGAGI. The germline V and J ends were trimmed by 4 bases and 9 bases, with 19 bases remaining between them. There are 15 residues in the CDR3.

The chain combines TRBV15 with TRBJ1-5; D might be TRBD1 (6 bases). This CDR3 is built from 14 residues. CDR1 and CDR2 (germline): LNHNV, YYDKDF (reference sequence). V lost 8 bases to trimming and J lost 3 bases, with 14 bases between them. CDR3 DNA: TGTGCCACCGGGTGGGGGGCGATCAATCAGCCCCAGCATTTT. This codes for CATGWGAINQPQHF.

This clonotype has a handful of counts. The chain has TRBV12-3 or TRBV12-4 and TRBJ2-3; D assignment may be TRBD1 or TRBD2 (6 bases each). V lost 6 bases and J lost 2, with 15 bases in between. CDR3 length: 15 amino acids. CDR3 in amino acids: CASSPMGGVTDTQYF. For the CDR3, the DNA is TGTGCCAGCAGCCCGATGGGGGGCGTCACAGATACGCAGTATTTT.